The clone carrying this TCR beta chain was detected a few times. Its matching antigen is unknown. TCR beta CDR3 regions were amplified from RNA transcripts. The study used the HTBI primer set for a first-round RT-PCR of the TCR CDR3. TCRdb recomputed calls from the multiplex PCR reads with MiXCR, one row per CDR3 protein. Among approximately 400,000 distinct CDR3 sequences, 15% to 17% were seen once, and the ten largest hold about 27%. The record originates from a study of T cells in Graves' hyperthyroidism and ophthalmopathy. Study details: It was at initial diagnosis, before any treatment, that peripheral blood was collected.

Patients were excluded for uncontrolled infection, other autoimmune disease, pregnancy or lactation. The authors obtained PBMCs from 10 ml of fresh peripheral blood. Study observations and caveats: Also found in blood were most expanded thyroid clonotypes above 0.001.

The origin of this receptor is a young woman with Graves' hyperthyroidism that later progressed to Graves' ophthalmopathy. Sequencing was done on a sample of blood.

For the CDR3, the DNA is TGTGCCAGTAGTCCCGGGCGGGGCGGGGAGCTGTTTTTT. Amino acids: CASSPGRGGELFF. V usage is TRBV19 and J usage is TRBJ2-2; weak D call: TRBD2 (6 bases). Trimming shortened V by 5 bases and J by 7 bases, and 11 bases separated the two germline ends. The CDR3 covers 13 residues. CDR1 is LNHDA and CDR2 is SQIVND in the germline V gene (reference sequence).